This is a list of T cell receptor beta chains from one sample in a study of response to subunit inactivated influenza vaccine. Each CDR3 protein is one row after TCRdb ran MiXCR on the RT-PCR reads. The table lists about 520,000 distinct CDR3 sequences, over 9.5% of them singletons. The material was PBMCs from blood, obtained 45 days after vaccination. Receptor source: a man between 45 and 60 years old who received an inactivated influenza vaccine. CDR3s include the opening cysteine and the closing phenylalanine or tryptophan. Each record gives: CDR3 protein, CDR3 DNA, clone size, D gene, CDR3 length, J gene, V gene. D genes are given only for firm matches. Expanded clones are given a class, and other clones once, few, many or no size at all.

CASSLETQPQHF TGTGCCAGCAGCTTAGAAACACAGCCCCAGCATTTT few - 12 TRBJ1-5 TRBV7-9
CASSQDRGGVSEEFF TGCGCCAGCAGCCAAGATCGGGGGGGCGTTAGTGAGGAGTTCTTC - TRBD2 15 TRBJ2-1 TRBV4-3
CASSLEQGPYEQFF TGCGCCAGCAGCCTGGAGCAGGGCCCCTACGAGCAGTTCTTC - - 14 TRBJ2-1 TRBV4-3
CSATNPVDEQFF TGCAGTGCTACCAACCCGGTAGATGAGCAGTTCTTC few - 12 TRBJ2-1 TRBV20-1
CAIRGTKETQYF TGTGCCATCAGGGGGACAAAAGAGACCCAGTACTTC few - 12 TRBJ2-5 TRBV10-3
CATRRENTGELFF TGTGCCACCCGACGGGAGAACACCGGGGAGCTGTTTTTT few - 13 TRBJ2-2 TRBV6-4
CCARVVAGGGYNEQFF TGCTGTGCTAGGGTAGTCGCGGGAGGGGGGTACAATGAGCAGTTCTTC - TRBD2 16 TRBJ2-1 TRBV20-1
CASSLMVGEQFF TGTGCCAGCAGTTTAATGGTGGGTGAGCAGTTCTTC - - 12 TRBJ2-1 TRBV12-3/TRBV12-4
CASSLGTVVNSPLHF TGTGCCAGCAGCCTAGGGACAGTTGTTAATTCACCCCTCCACTTT few TRBD1 15 TRBJ1-6 TRBV7-2
CSAPGRPLADTQYF TGCAGTGCCCCGGGACGGCCGCTCGCAGATACGCAGTATTTT - - 14 TRBJ2-3 TRBV20-1
CASSQARDGRQYF TGCGCCAGCAGCCAAGCGAGAGACGGAAGGCAGTACTTC few - 13 TRBJ2-7 TRBV4-1
CAIRGPLTEAFF TGTGCCATCAGGGGGCCGTTGACTGAAGCTTTCTTT few - 12 TRBJ1-1 TRBV10-3
CASMRDRVVEGANVLTF TGTGCCAGCATGCGGGACAGGGTGGTGGAAGGGGCCAACGTCCTGACTTTC - TRBD1 17 TRBJ2-6 TRBV6-1
CSVEGDRGREQYF TGCAGCGTTGAAGGGGACAGGGGGCGTGAGCAGTACTTC few TRBD1 13 TRBJ2-7 TRBV29-1
CASNLVGGLSADTQYF TGTGCCAGCAACCTAGTGGGGGGGCTTAGCGCAGATACGCAGTATTTT - - 16 TRBJ2-3 TRBV28
CASRLSSTDTQYF TGTGCCAGCAGGCTCTCTAGCACAGATACGCAGTATTTT - - 13 TRBJ2-3 TRBV12-3/TRBV12-4
CASSTSSGPPYF TGTGCCAGCAGCACCTCTAGCGGCCCCCCATATTTT many TRBD2 12 TRBJ2-3 TRBV9
CASSGEDTQYF TGTGCCAGCTCAGGGGAAGATACGCAGTATTTT - - 11 TRBJ2-3 TRBV6-5
CATSRATSGRYEQYF TGTGCCACCAGCAGAGCGACTAGCGGGAGGTACGAGCAGTACTTC - TRBD2 15 TRBJ2-7 TRBV15
CSVEQREFPNEQFF TGCAGCGTTGAACAGCGGGAGTTTCCCAATGAGCAGTTCTTC few TRBD2 14 TRBJ2-1 TRBV29-1
CSARDQPDRVEQYF TGCAGTGCTAGAGATCAGCCGGACAGGGTCGAGCAGTACTTC many TRBD1 14 TRBJ2-7 TRBV20-1
CASSLVGIGNTIYF TGTGCCAGCAGCTTAGTTGGGATTGGAAACACCATATATTTT few - 14 TRBJ1-3 TRBV7-8
CASSEAATSGRAGMETQYF TGTGCCAGCAGTGAAGCGGCGACTAGCGGGAGGGCCGGGATGGAGACCCAGTACTTC - TRBD2 19 TRBJ2-5 TRBV6-1